The clone carrying this TCR beta chain appeared once. The data originate from a study of blood T cell repertoires in COVID-19. The table came from immunoSEQ multiplex PCR; TCRdb's copy has only in-frame clones and leaves some out. The table lists under 300,000 clones, roughly 82% of them singletons. This TCR was recovered from a man older than 75 with acute or convalescent COVID-19. Sequencing was done on a sample of peripheral blood.

The DNA of the CDR3 is TGTGCCAGCAGTTTCCCGGGGAGGTACGAGCAGTACTTC. It codes for CASSFPGRYEQYF. The V call is TRBV28, the J call TRBJ2-7, with D perhaps TRBD2 (6 bases). V was trimmed by 3 bases and J by 4 bases, leaving 10 bases between them. The length of the CDR3 is 13 residues. Germline assignment: CDR1 MDHEN and CDR2 SYDVKM.